This T cell receptor (beta chain) was obtained from a study of early T cells in non-severe SARS-CoV-2 infection. Overall study: Chains were not paired, and sequencing was done on bulk RNA from unsorted whole blood.

Whole-study findings and limits: Comparison of clonotypes with VDJdb favored anti-spike CD8 responses while missing private and CD4 specificities.

This CDR3 contains 16 residues. V shed 2 bases and J shed 2 bases, with 14 bases lying between them. CDR1 is ENHRY, CDR2 SYGVKD, per germline. Of note for this clonotype: Its antigen is unidentified.

Individual cDNA molecules received unique molecular identifiers during library preparation. TCRdb redid the calling of the 5' RACE reads with MiXCR, one entry per CDR3 protein. The data hold 60,000 to 75,000 distinct CDR3 sequences, with roughly an eighth observed a single time. The sequenced sample was whole blood, obtained at baseline. The rearrangement links TRBV10-3 to TRBJ2-3; D call uncertain. The TCR was taken from an adult who was a healthcare worker with PCR-confirmed SARS-CoV-2 infection or an uninfected control (not recorded which). The CDR3 sequence is CAISEIRAGSTDTQYF. The CDR3 DNA follows: TGTGCCATCAGTGAGATTCGAGCAGGCTCCACAGATACGCAGTATTTT.